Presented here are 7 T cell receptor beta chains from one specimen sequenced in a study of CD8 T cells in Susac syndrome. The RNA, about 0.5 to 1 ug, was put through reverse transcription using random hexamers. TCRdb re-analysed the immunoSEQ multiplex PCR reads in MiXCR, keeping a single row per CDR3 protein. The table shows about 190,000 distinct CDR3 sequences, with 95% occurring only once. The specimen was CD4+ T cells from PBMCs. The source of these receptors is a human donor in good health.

CDR3 amino acids: CATRGVRGGGTDTQYF. The CDR3 DNA reads as TGTGCCACCAGGGGTGTCCGCGGCGGGGGAACAGATACGCAGTATTTT. The chain combines TRBV15 with TRBJ2-3, with 7 bases aligning to TRBD2. Per germline, CDR1 LNHNV and CDR2 YYDKDF (reference sequence). The V and J ends lost 6 bases and 3 bases, in that order; junction bases with no gene match: 12. This CDR3 comprises 16 residues.

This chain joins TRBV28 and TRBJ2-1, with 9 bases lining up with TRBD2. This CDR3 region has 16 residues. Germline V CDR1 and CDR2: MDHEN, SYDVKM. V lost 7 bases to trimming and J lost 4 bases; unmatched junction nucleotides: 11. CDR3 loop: CASIESGLAGYNEQFF. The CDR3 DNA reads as TGTGCCAGCATTGAATCGGGCCTAGCGGGGTACAATGAGCAGTTCTTC.

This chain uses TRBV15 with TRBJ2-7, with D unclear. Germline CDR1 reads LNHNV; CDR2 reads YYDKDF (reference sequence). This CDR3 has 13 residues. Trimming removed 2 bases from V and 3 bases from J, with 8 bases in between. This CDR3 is CATSRTRLYEQYV. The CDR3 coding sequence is TGTGCCACCAGCAGAACCAGGCTCTACGAGCAGTACGTC.

CDR3 region: CASSQVPGTGANTGELFF. CDR3 in DNA: TGCGCCAGCAGCCAAGTCCCCGGGACAGGGGCGAACACCGGGGAGCTGTTTTTT. This sequence joins TRBV4-3 and TRBJ2-2, with 10 positions matching TRBD1. The CDR3 is 18 amino acids. J lost 0 bases, V lost 1 base, and 5 bases had no gene match. Germline assignment: CDR1 LGHNA and CDR2 YSLEER.

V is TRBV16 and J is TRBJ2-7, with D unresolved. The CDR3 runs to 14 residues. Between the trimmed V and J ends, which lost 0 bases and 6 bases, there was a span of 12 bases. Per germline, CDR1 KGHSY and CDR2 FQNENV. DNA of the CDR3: TGTGCCAGCAGCCAATCGCCCGGAGTTACCGAGCAGTACGTC. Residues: CASSQSPGVTEQYV.

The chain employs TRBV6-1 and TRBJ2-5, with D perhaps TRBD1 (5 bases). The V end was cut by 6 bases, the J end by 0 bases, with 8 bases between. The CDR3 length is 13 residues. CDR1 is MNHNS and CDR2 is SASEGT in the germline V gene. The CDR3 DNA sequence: TGTGCCAGCAGATCAGGGTACCAAGAGACCCAGTACTTC. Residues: CASRSGYQETQYF.

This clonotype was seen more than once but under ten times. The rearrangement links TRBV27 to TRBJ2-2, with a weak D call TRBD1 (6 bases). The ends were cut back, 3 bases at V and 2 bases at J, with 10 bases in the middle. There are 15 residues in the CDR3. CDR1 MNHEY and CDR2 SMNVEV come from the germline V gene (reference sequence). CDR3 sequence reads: CASSFGRGNTGELFF. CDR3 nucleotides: TGTGCCAGCAGTTTTGGCAGGGGAAACACCGGGGAGCTGTTTTTT.